A selection of T cell receptor beta chains follows, all from one sample in a study of radiation and T cells in renal cell carcinoma. Produced via immunoSEQ multiplex PCR; TCRdb's table is partial and in-frame only. Of 140,000 or so clones detected, about 88% appear once; the ten largest clones hold 12%. Sequences were derived from blood, sampled from a patient whose treatment included radiotherapy and nephrectomy. Receptors were obtained from a woman between 45 and 60 years old with renal cell carcinoma. Each CDR3 is given with its conserved first and last residue. Fields, in order: D gene, J gene, V gene, clone size, CDR3 protein, CDR3 DNA. A D gene is named only where the DNA matches it firmly. Size values are once, few and many counts, or a class for expanded clones, and some rows have none.

d_gene: -; j_gene: TRBJ2-3; v_gene: TRBV11-2; abundance: -; CDR3aa: CASSSPRGGGRTDTQYF; CDR3nt: TGTGCCAGCAGCTCCCCAAGAGGCGGGGGCCGTACAGATACGCAGTATTTT
d_gene: TRBD2; j_gene: TRBJ2-7; v_gene: TRBV7-8; abundance: -; CDR3aa: CASSLGSSGYYEQYF; CDR3nt: TGTGCCAGCAGCCTAGGGTCTAGCGGCTACTACGAGCAGTACTTC
d_gene: -; j_gene: TRBJ2-7; v_gene: TRBV10-3; abundance: -; CDR3aa: CAISAPTSAAYEQYF; CDR3nt: TGTGCCATCAGTGCTCCGACATCGGCGGCCTACGAGCAGTACTTC
d_gene: -; j_gene: TRBJ1-1; v_gene: TRBV6-5; abundance: -; CDR3aa: CASTRGGDTEAFF; CDR3nt: TGTGCCAGCACCCGGGGGGGAGACACTGAAGCTTTCTTT
d_gene: -; j_gene: TRBJ2-7; v_gene: TRBV5-1; abundance: -; CDR3aa: CASSSQSYEQYF; CDR3nt: TGCGCCAGCAGCTCACAAAGCTACGAGCAGTACTTC
d_gene: -; j_gene: TRBJ2-7; v_gene: TRBV6-6; abundance: once; CDR3aa: CASSYSDTSYEQYF; CDR3nt: TGTGCCAGCAGTTACTCGGACACATCCTACGAGCAGTACTTC
d_gene: -; j_gene: TRBJ2-1; v_gene: TRBV11-2; abundance: -; CDR3aa: CASSAGHYNEQFF; CDR3nt: TGTGCCAGCAGCGCGGGTCATTACAATGAGCAGTTCTTC
d_gene: -; j_gene: TRBJ1-2; v_gene: TRBV29-1; abundance: -; CDR3aa: CSVEIRDGGNYGYTF; CDR3nt: TGCAGCGTTGAAATCCGGGACGGGGGGAACTATGGCTACACCTTC
d_gene: -; j_gene: TRBJ2-1; v_gene: TRBV5-4; abundance: -; CDR3aa: CASSPRDPSPYNEQFF; CDR3nt: TGTGCCAGCAGCCCCCGGGACCCTTCCCCCTACAATGAGCAGTTCTTC
d_gene: -; j_gene: TRBJ2-1; v_gene: TRBV18; abundance: -; CDR3aa: CASSPRHPYNEQFF; CDR3nt: TGTGCCAGCTCACCCCGACATCCCTACAATGAGCAGTTCTTC
d_gene: -; j_gene: TRBJ2-7; v_gene: TRBV4-2; abundance: -; CDR3aa: CASSQEGGLGSYEQYF; CDR3nt: TGTGCCAGCAGCCAAGAGGGAGGCTTAGGCTCCTACGAGCAGTACTTC
d_gene: -; j_gene: TRBJ2-3; v_gene: TRBV19; abundance: -; CDR3aa: CASSGPTDTQYF; CDR3nt: TGTGCCAGTAGTGGACCAACAGATACGCAGTATTTT
d_gene: -; j_gene: TRBJ1-4; v_gene: TRBV5-1; abundance: -; CDR3aa: CASSLATGRNEKLFF; CDR3nt: TGCGCCAGCAGCTTAGCTACAGGACGTAATGAAAAACTGTTTTTT
d_gene: -; j_gene: TRBJ2-5; v_gene: TRBV7-8; abundance: -; CDR3aa: CASSLEGLIETQYF; CDR3nt: TGTGCCAGCAGCTTAGAAGGGCTAATTGAGACCCAGTACTTC
d_gene: -; j_gene: TRBJ2-3; v_gene: TRBV5-4; abundance: -; CDR3aa: CASSLTWGVTDTQYF; CDR3nt: TGTGCCAGCAGCTTGACGTGGGGGGTCACAGATACGCAGTATTTT
d_gene: -; j_gene: TRBJ2-7; v_gene: TRBV7-9; abundance: -; CDR3aa: CASSLGPSYEQYF; CDR3nt: TGTGCCAGCAGCTTAGGGCCCTCCTACGAGCAGTACTTC
d_gene: TRBD1; j_gene: TRBJ2-2; v_gene: TRBV2; abundance: -; CDR3aa: CASTPDRRNTGELFF; CDR3nt: TGTGCCAGCACCCCGGACAGGAGGAACACCGGGGAGCTGTTTTTT
d_gene: -; j_gene: TRBJ1-3; v_gene: TRBV19; abundance: -; CDR3aa: CASSPTVWTTIYF; CDR3nt: TGTGCCAGTAGTCCTACAGTCTGGACCACCATATATTTT
d_gene: -; j_gene: TRBJ2-5; v_gene: TRBV5-5; abundance: -; CDR3aa: CASSLVTEKQETQYF; CDR3nt: TGTGCCAGCAGCTTGGTGACAGAAAAGCAAGAGACCCAGTACTTC
d_gene: TRBD1; j_gene: TRBJ1-2; v_gene: TRBV18; abundance: -; CDR3aa: CASSHTSTGSNYGYTF; CDR3nt: TGTGCCAGCTCCCACACGTCGACAGGGTCTAACTATGGCTACACCTTC
d_gene: -; j_gene: TRBJ1-2; v_gene: TRBV5-6; abundance: once; CDR3aa: CASSFIGDLYTF; CDR3nt: TGTGCCAGCAGCTTTATCGGGGACCTCTACACCTTC
d_gene: -; j_gene: TRBJ1-5; v_gene: TRBV5-1; abundance: -; CDR3aa: CASSRDGTNQPQHF; CDR3nt: TGCGCCAGCAGTAGGGACGGAACCAATCAGCCCCAGCATTTT
d_gene: -; j_gene: TRBJ1-3; v_gene: TRBV7-2; abundance: few; CDR3aa: CASSLRPPLSGRGNTIYF; CDR3nt: TGTGCCAGCAGCTTACGGCCCCCTCTGAGCGGTCGAGGAAACACCATATATTTT
d_gene: -; j_gene: TRBJ2-5; v_gene: TRBV6-5; abundance: -; CDR3aa: CASSTSSRSQETQYF; CDR3nt: TGTGCCAGCAGTACCTCGAGCAGATCCCAAGAGACCCAGTACTTC
d_gene: -; j_gene: TRBJ2-2; v_gene: TRBV7-6; abundance: -; CDR3aa: CASSLWAVTGELFF; CDR3nt: TGTGCCAGCAGCTTATGGGCAGTCACCGGGGAGCTGTTTTTT
d_gene: -; j_gene: TRBJ2-5; v_gene: TRBV5-1; abundance: -; CDR3aa: CASSLGQDLETQYF; CDR3nt: TGCGCCAGCAGCTTGGGGCAGGACCTAGAGACCCAGTACTTC
d_gene: -; j_gene: TRBJ2-4; v_gene: TRBV13; abundance: once; CDR3aa: CASSYTGSKNIQYF; CDR3nt: TGTGCCAGCAGCTACACAGGGTCCAAAAACATTCAGTACTTC
d_gene: TRBD2; j_gene: TRBJ2-3; v_gene: TRBV28; abundance: -; CDR3aa: CASSSERETSTDTQYF; CDR3nt: TGTGCCAGCAGTTCGGAGCGGGAAACTAGCACAGATACGCAGTATTTT
d_gene: TRBD1; j_gene: TRBJ1-6; v_gene: TRBV6-5; abundance: -; CDR3aa: CASTPRDRHNSPLHF; CDR3nt: TGTGCCAGCACTCCCCGGGACAGGCATAATTCACCCCTCCACTTT
d_gene: TRBD1; j_gene: TRBJ1-3; v_gene: TRBV30; abundance: -; CDR3aa: CAWSAEGARNTIYF; CDR3nt: TGTGCCTGGAGTGCAGAGGGGGCACGGAACACCATATATTTT
d_gene: TRBD1; j_gene: TRBJ1-5; v_gene: TRBV7-2; abundance: -; CDR3aa: CASSMRQGGSNQPQHF; CDR3nt: TGTGCCAGCAGCATGCGACAGGGTGGTAGCAATCAGCCCCAGCATTTT
d_gene: -; j_gene: TRBJ1-2; v_gene: TRBV18; abundance: -; CDR3aa: CASSPDSYGYTF; CDR3nt: TGTGCCAGCTCACCCGACAGTTATGGCTACACCTTC
d_gene: -; j_gene: TRBJ2-2; v_gene: TRBV19; abundance: -; CDR3aa: CASQGLTNTGELFF; CDR3nt: TGTGCCTCCCAGGGACTCACGAACACCGGGGAGCTGTTTTTT
d_gene: TRBD1; j_gene: TRBJ1-2; v_gene: TRBV6-6; abundance: -; CDR3aa: CASASGGSYTF; CDR3nt: TGTGCCAGCGCCTCAGGGGGCAGCTACACCTTC
d_gene: -; j_gene: TRBJ2-3; v_gene: TRBV6-1; abundance: -; CDR3aa: CASSEAGDPSYTQYF; CDR3nt: TGTGCCAGCAGTGAAGCGGGGGACCCATCATATACGCAGTATTTT
d_gene: TRBD1; j_gene: TRBJ2-7; v_gene: TRBV5-1; abundance: once; CDR3aa: CASSQRTGEGREQYF; CDR3nt: TGCGCCAGCAGCCAACGGACAGGGGAGGGGAGGGAGCAGTACTTC
d_gene: -; j_gene: TRBJ2-7; v_gene: TRBV11-2; abundance: -; CDR3aa: CASSSRTFSSYEQYF; CDR3nt: TGTGCCAGCAGCTCACGGACCTTTAGCTCCTACGAGCAGTACTTC
d_gene: -; j_gene: TRBJ1-5; v_gene: TRBV6-1; abundance: -; CDR3aa: CASSEVLAQPQHF; CDR3nt: TGTGCCAGCAGTGAAGTTCTGGCCCAGCCCCAGCATTTT
d_gene: -; j_gene: TRBJ2-5; v_gene: TRBV9; abundance: -; CDR3aa: CASSVEGYQETQYF; CDR3nt: TGTGCCAGCAGCGTCGAGGGGTACCAAGAGACCCAGTACTTC
d_gene: TRBD2; j_gene: TRBJ2-1; v_gene: TRBV2; abundance: -; CDR3aa: CASSDEAGGYNEQFF; CDR3nt: TGTGCCAGCAGTGACGAAGCGGGGGGTTACAATGAGCAGTTCTTC
d_gene: -; j_gene: TRBJ2-7; v_gene: TRBV25-1; abundance: -; CDR3aa: CASSPGHSYEQYF; CDR3nt: TGTGCCAGCAGCCCGGGGCACTCCTACGAGCAGTACTTC
d_gene: -; j_gene: TRBJ2-7; v_gene: TRBV11-1; abundance: -; CDR3aa: CASSAWGGGDSYEQYF; CDR3nt: TGTGCCAGCAGCGCTTGGGGAGGTGGGGATTCCTACGAGCAGTACTTC
d_gene: -; j_gene: TRBJ1-6; v_gene: TRBV5-1; abundance: -; CDR3aa: CASSLAGGSPLHF; CDR3nt: TGCGCCAGCAGCTTGGCTGGGGGTTCACCCCTCCACTTT
d_gene: -; j_gene: TRBJ1-2; v_gene: TRBV6-1; abundance: -; CDR3aa: CASSEVAFYGYTF; CDR3nt: TGTGCCAGCAGTGAAGTGGCATTCTATGGCTACACCTTC
d_gene: -; j_gene: TRBJ1-5; v_gene: TRBV30; abundance: few; CDR3aa: CACAGERDQPQHF; CDR3nt: TGTGCCTGCGCGGGCGAGAGGGATCAGCCCCAGCATTTT
d_gene: TRBD1; j_gene: TRBJ1-2; v_gene: TRBV12-5; abundance: -; CDR3aa: CASGQTGGAYGYTF; CDR3nt: TGTGCTAGTGGACAAACAGGGGGGGCCTATGGCTACACCTTC
d_gene: -; j_gene: TRBJ1-5; v_gene: TRBV5-1; abundance: -; CDR3aa: CASSLLGGGNQPQHF; CDR3nt: TGCGCCAGCAGCTTGCTGGGGGGCGGCAATCAGCCCCAGCATTTT
d_gene: TRBD2; j_gene: TRBJ2-7; v_gene: TRBV19; abundance: -; CDR3aa: CASRSSGSLSYEQYF; CDR3nt: TGTGCCAGTAGGAGTAGCGGGAGTCTCTCCTACGAGCAGTACTTC
d_gene: TRBD1; j_gene: TRBJ1-1; v_gene: TRBV25-1; abundance: -; CDR3aa: CASANRGRTEAFF; CDR3nt: TGTGCCAGCGCCAACAGGGGCCGGACTGAAGCTTTCTTT
d_gene: -; j_gene: TRBJ2-3; v_gene: TRBV7-3; abundance: -; CDR3aa: CASSRMLGTDTQYF; CDR3nt: TGTGCCAGCAGCCGAATGCTGGGCACAGATACGCAGTATTTT
d_gene: TRBD2; j_gene: TRBJ2-3; v_gene: TRBV19; abundance: -; CDR3aa: CASSPLRGSGGPGSTDTQYF; CDR3nt: TGTGCCAGTAGTCCGCTTAGGGGTAGCGGGGGTCCTGGGAGCACAGATACGCAGTATTTT
d_gene: -; j_gene: TRBJ1-4; v_gene: TRBV7-2; abundance: few; CDR3aa: CASSPQSRSGEKLFF; CDR3nt: TGTGCCAGCAGCCCTCAGTCCCGGTCTGGGGAAAAACTGTTTTTT
d_gene: -; j_gene: TRBJ2-3; v_gene: TRBV4-2; abundance: -; CDR3aa: CASSHLDTAGDTQYF; CDR3nt: TGTGCCAGCAGCCACCTGGACACGGCGGGAGATACGCAGTATTTT
d_gene: TRBD2; j_gene: TRBJ2-5; v_gene: TRBV15; abundance: -; CDR3aa: CATSRGASGGIQTQYF; CDR3nt: TGTGCCACCAGCAGAGGGGCTAGCGGGGGGATACAGACCCAGTACTTC
d_gene: -; j_gene: TRBJ2-3; v_gene: TRBV10-1; abundance: -; CDR3aa: CASTPGHRTYTDTQYF; CDR3nt: TGCGCCAGCACTCCGGGACATCGGACATACACAGATACGCAGTATTTT
d_gene: -; j_gene: TRBJ2-5; v_gene: TRBV5-1; abundance: -; CDR3aa: CASSPVFRDGQETQYF; CDR3nt: TGCGCCAGCAGCCCCGTTTTCCGGGACGGGCAAGAGACCCAGTACTTC
d_gene: TRBD2; j_gene: TRBJ2-5; v_gene: TRBV4-1; abundance: -; CDR3aa: CASSQDKGLRETQYF; CDR3nt: TGCGCCAGCAGCCAAGATAAGGGACTACGAGAGACCCAGTACTTC
d_gene: -; j_gene: TRBJ1-5; v_gene: TRBV7-2; abundance: once; CDR3aa: CASSFTAQPQHF; CDR3nt: TGTGCCAGCAGCTTTACGGCTCAGCCCCAGCATTTT
d_gene: -; j_gene: TRBJ1-5; v_gene: TRBV18; abundance: -; CDR3aa: CASSVTNRGNQPQHF; CDR3nt: TGTGCCAGCTCAGTGACAAACCGGGGGAACCAGCCCCAGCATTTT